This T cell receptor (beta chain) stems from a study of T cells in Graves' hyperthyroidism and ophthalmopathy. Researchers amplified the TCR beta CDR3 regions from RNA transcripts. HTBI primers drove first-round RT-PCR of the TCR CDR3. TCRdb re-derived calls from the multiplex PCR reads in MiXCR, one entry per CDR3 protein. The sample contains 200,000 to 250,000 distinct CDR3 sequences, approximately 20% of which appear only once. In its sample, this clonotype was seen a few times. Its antigen is undetermined. V was cut by 4 bases and J by 9 bases, with 14 bases left in between. The CDR3 is made up of 13 amino acids. CDR1 and CDR2 from the germline V gene are SGHRS and YFSETQ. Aged 18 to 65, the patients had hyperthyroidism that was newly diagnosed and had lasted under 2 months. Fresh peripheral blood, less than 11 ml of it, supplied the PBMCs. Findings and limits, study-wide: Most thyroid clonotypes with frequency above 0.001 were detected in blood.

Sequencing input: blood. This receptor was taken from a man aged 40-49 years with Graves' hyperthyroidism. The V and J genes are TRBV5-1 and TRBJ2-1, with D perhaps TRBD1 or TRBD2 (5 bases each). The CDR3 DNA is TGCGCCAGCAGCCTGGGGGAAGAGGGTGAGCAGTTCTTC. Protein: CASSLGEEGEQFF. The variable domain in full, with the rest retrieved from reference TRBV5-1 and TRBJ2-1, is KAGVTQTPRYLIKTRGQQVTLSCSPISGHRSVSWYQQTPGQGLQFLFEYFSETQRNKGNFPGRFSGRQFSNSRSEMNVSTLELGDSALYLCASSLGEEGEQFFGPGTRLTVL.